The 14 T cell receptor beta chains presented below share a single source sample, sequenced in a study of blood T cells in healthy people across ages (dated by TCRdb to the mid-2010s). To prepare the library, 5' RACE was applied. The sample was run on an Illumina HiSeq 2500. A second 7 to 11 cycle PCR used a sample-barcoded 5' primer and a J-beta primer mix. TCRdb handled the public reads itself, with Q25 trimming in fastp and clone calling in MiXCR, and kept productive beta chains. CDR3 protein sequences are deduplicated, and each keeps its most common genes and DNA. The sample yields 2 million or so distinct CDR3 sequences; 49% were counted once. The top ten constitute more than 2% of the sample. The source material was blood. Receptors were obtained from a woman between 40 and 55 years old in good health.

This clonotype was counted a single time. The J gene is TRBJ1-4, the V gene TRBV27; perhaps TRBD1 as D (6 bases). There are 14 residues in the CDR3. Trimming took 4 bases from V and 4 from J, leaving 10 bases between them. Germline V gene sequence: CDR1 MNHEY, CDR2 SMNVEV (reference sequence). The CDR3 nucleotides are TGTGCCAGCAGTTCACAGGGCCGTAATGAAAAACTGTTTTTT. It specifies CASSSQGRNEKLFF.

The chain has TRBV7-3 and TRBJ2-2, with D perhaps given as TRBD1 or TRBD2 (5 bases each). Germline-derived CDR1 and CDR2 are SGHTA and FQGTGA. The CDR3 sequence is 15 residues long. V lost 5 bases, J lost 6 bases, and 16 bases lay in between. The CDR3 reads CASSQSRGKAGELFF. The DNA for the CDR3 is TGTGCCAGCAGCCAATCGAGGGGCAAGGCCGGGGAGCTGTTTTTT.

This chain joins TRBV20-1 and TRBJ1-2, with D hard to call. The germline V and J ends were trimmed by 3 bases and 8 bases, with 13 bases remaining between them. Per the germline V gene, CDR1 is DFQATT and CDR2 is SNEGSKA (reference sequence). This CDR3 spans 12 amino acids. In DNA, the CDR3 is TGCAGTGCTAGGCCGACCGAGGCCGGCTACACCTTC. The encoded protein is CSARPTEAGYTF.

The chain carries TRBV4-3 and TRBJ2-1; the D is unclear. Germline CDR1 and CDR2: LGHNA and YSLEER. The CDR3 runs 14 residues. V was clipped by 0 bases and J by 9 bases, with 12 bases between them. The CDR3 here is CASSQDLVVGEQFF. The CDR3 region has the DNA TGCGCCAGCAGCCAAGATCTCGTAGTCGGTGAGCAGTTCTTC.

This clonotype was found a few times. J is TRBJ2-5 and V is TRBV4-2; tentatively, D is TRBD1 or TRBD2 (5 bases each). The CDR3 length is 16 residues. The germline CDR1 and CDR2 sequences are LGHNA and YNFKEQ. Trimming pared 0 bases from V and 2 bases from J, leaving 13 bases between. In DNA form, the CDR3 reads TGTGCCAGCAGCCAAGAGCCTAGGGGAGAGCAAGAGACCCAGTACTTC. It yields the protein CASSQEPRGEQETQYF.

This clonotype was seen only a few times. V and J are TRBV27 and TRBJ2-1; 7 bases are a match to TRBD2. The CDR3 spans 17 residues. The V gene's germline CDR1 is MNHEY and CDR2 SMNVEV (reference sequence). Unmatched junction bases numbered 12, after V lost 5 bases and J lost 2 bases. The CDR3 DNA reads TGTGCCAGCAGTAACATATTGGGGGGGGTTCCCTACAATGAGCAGTTCTTC. Its protein product is CASSNILGGVPYNEQFF.

The chain is built from TRBV27 and TRBJ2-3; the D gene is possibly TRBD1 (6 bases). There are 16 residues in the CDR3. Per germline, CDR1 MNHEY and CDR2 SMNVEV (reference sequence). V was clipped by 2 bases and J by 1 base, with 13 bases between them. The CDR3 DNA follows: TGTGCCAGCAGTTTACAGCGCAGGGGCCGCACAGATACGCAGTATTTT. Amino acids: CASSLQRRGRTDTQYF.

The chain recombines TRBV27 with TRBJ1-2, with 7 bases lining up with TRBD1. Germline CDR1 reads MNHEY; CDR2 reads SMNVEV (reference sequence). The CDR3 totals 14 residues. V dropped 4 bases and J dropped 4; count of bases not matched to a gene: 6. The CDR3 sequence: CASSSKQGFYGYTF. The CDR3 nucleotides read TGTGCCAGCAGTTCCAAACAGGGGTTCTATGGCTACACCTTC.

This chain uses TRBV4-1 with TRBJ2-4, with TRBD2 identical over 12 bases. Germline V gene data show CDR1 as MGHRA and CDR2 as YSYEKL. The length of the CDR3 is 18 residues. The J segment lost 7 bases and the V segment lost 0 bases, leaving 10 bases of the junction unmatched. Here the CDR3 DNA reads TGCGCCAGCAGCCAAGATTACCCTAGCGGGGGGGCTCGGAACATTCAGTACTTC. Translation gives CASSQDYPSGGARNIQYF.

The chain uses TRBV7-9 and TRBJ1-1, with unresolved D. Germline assignment: CDR1 SEHNR and CDR2 FQNEAQ (reference sequence). V shed 4 bases and J shed 8 bases, with 8 bases lying between them. CDR3 length: 11 amino acids. CDR3 coding DNA: TGTGCCAGCAGCTACAATTCGGAAGCTTTCTTT. Amino acid sequence: CASSYNSEAFF.

The table lists this clonotype with a few counts. J is TRBJ2-7 and V is TRBV27, with D possibly being TRBD1 (5 bases). Trimming shortened V by 4 bases and J by 1 base, and 11 bases separated the two germline ends. The CDR3 runs to 14 residues. From germline, CDR1 is MNHEY and CDR2 SMNVEV (reference sequence). The CDR3 loop is CASSSFKGSYEQYF. The CDR3 DNA reads TGTGCCAGCAGTTCATTCAAGGGGTCCTACGAGCAGTACTTC.

This clonotype was seen only a few times. The chain recombines TRBV6-5 with TRBJ2-4; 7 bases are shared with TRBD1. The DNA end lines up better with TRBJ2-7; the J call may be wrong. In germline, CDR1 is MNHEY, CDR2 SVGAGI. The CDR3 consists of 14 residues. As DNA, the CDR3 is TGTGCCAGCAGCCGGCGACAGGGTTGGTACGAGCAGTACTTC. Amino acid sequence: CASSRRQGWYEQYF.

This clonotype was detected once. J is TRBJ2-1 and V is TRBV6-2 or TRBV6-3, with D possibly being TRBD1 or TRBD2 (6 bases each). The CDR3 contains 15 residues. Germline V CDR1 and CDR2: MNHEY, SVGEGT. Trimming took off 11 bases at V and 7 bases at J, with 24 bases between the two ends. The CDR3 spells CAHKGGPGTPNEQFF. In DNA, the CDR3 is TGTGCCCACAAGGGGGGACCCGGGACTCCAAATGAGCAGTTCTTC.

The chain combines TRBV5-1 with TRBJ1-1; D may be TRBD1 (5 bases). The CDR3 loop spans 17 amino acids. Germline V lookup: CDR1 SGHRS, CDR2 YFSETQ. V dropped 0 bases and J dropped 0 bases, with 15 bases sitting between them. The CDR3 DNA reads as TGCGCCAGCAGCTTGGCCCACACAGGTTTTATGAACACTGAAGCTTTCTTT. Its translation is CASSLAHTGFMNTEAFF. The whole variable domain, remainder taken from reference TRBV5-1 and TRBJ1-1, is KAGVTQTPRYLIKTRGQQVTLSCSPISGHRSVSWYQQTPGQGLQFLFEYFSETQRNKGNFPGRFSGRQFSNSRSEMNVSTLELGDSALYLCASSLAHTGFMNTEAFFGQGTRLTVV.